Listed here is a single T cell receptor (beta chain). It lacks a known antigen. No per-base quality is available; no much larger clone lies one base away. This sample is part of a study of response to subunit inactivated influenza vaccine (dated by TCRdb to between 2017 and 2018). Regarding the research as a whole: Deep quantitative profiling of the T cell receptor repertoire was used in the study to follow responses to a trivalent subunit inactivated influenza vaccine. General conclusions and limits of the study: It was suggested by the authors that each seasonal influenza vaccination may recruit only a limited number of new T cells.

The receptor library was made with RT-PCR. Sequencing relied on an Illumina HiSeq 2500. The public sequencing data were trimmed at Q25 with fastp and processed into clonotypes with MiXCR by TCRdb, which kept only in-frame beta chains. Each record represents a unique CDR3 protein, reported with the most common genes and DNA among its rows. This sample gives more than 600,000 distinct CDR3 sequences in total; about a fifth of them show up just once. About a tenth of the sample goes to the ten largest clones. V is shortened by 5 bases, J by 0 bases, and the region joining them spans 8 bases. Taken from the germline V gene, the CDR1 and CDR2 loops are SGHTA and FQGNSA. There are 15 amino acids in the CDR3, from cysteine to phenylalanine inclusive. Just the 45-base CDR3 DNA is kept, in frame starting at base 1.

This chain is built from TRBV7-2 and TRBJ2-6; confidence is insufficient to name the D gene. Sample: PBMCs from blood, taken about 5 days after vaccination. The clonotype originates from a man aged 50 or older who received an inactivated influenza vaccine. Donor details come from another sample of the same person, matched by shared clones. The CDR3 reads CASSGRNSGANVLTF. The DNA reads as follows: TGTGCCAGCAGCGGTCGCAACTCTGGGGCCAACGTCCTGACTTTC.